These 25 T cell receptor beta chains originate from one sample sequenced in a study of T cells after yellow fever vaccination. TCRdb recomputed calls from the 5' RACE reads with MiXCR, one row per CDR3 protein. The sample lists about 350,000 distinct CDR3 sequences; around 8.1% were seen once. Specimen: PBMCs, collected approximately 40 days after the first yellow fever vaccination. These receptors were obtained from a man between 18 and 29 years old who received the YFV17D yellow fever vaccine.

The chain has TRBV20-1 and TRBJ2-7; D not certain. Looked up from germline, CDR1 is DFQATT and CDR2 is SNEGSKA (reference sequence). The CDR3 is made up of 11 amino acids. Trimming pared 0 bases from V and 6 bases from J, leaving 6 bases between. This CDR3 reads CSARDSLEQYF. CDR3 sequence (DNA): TGCAGTGCTAGAGACAGCCTCGAGCAGTACTTC.

The chain is built from TRBV4-1 and TRBJ2-5; TRBD2 matches at 7 bases. The CDR3 consists of 16 residues. CDR1 is MGHRA and CDR2 is YSYEKL in the germline V gene. The V segment lost 0 bases and the J segment 4 bases; nucleotides outside the gene matches: 8. The CDR3 DNA reads TGCGCCAGCAGCCAAGACGGAGCGGGGCAATTAGAGACCCAGTACTTC. Translated: CASSQDGAGQLETQYF.

V usage is TRBV7-9 and J usage is TRBJ2-5; no reliable D call. The CDR3 has 14 amino acids. V was cut by 1 base and J by 5 bases, with 11 bases left in between. In germline, CDR1 is SEHNR, CDR2 FQNEAQ (reference sequence). CDR3 residues: CASSLEPPRETQYF. Here the CDR3 DNA reads TGTGCCAGCAGCTTAGAACCGCCAAGGGAGACCCAGTACTTC.

Judged by abundance, this clonotype is medium-sized. This chain uses TRBV7-9 with TRBJ1-2; D ambiguous. This CDR3 has 13 amino acids. Germline loops: CDR1 SEHNR, CDR2 FQNEAQ (reference sequence). Deletions cut 0 bases from V and 6 bases from J, with 8 bases between. The CDR3 nucleotides read TGTGCCAGCAGCTTAGCGAACGGGAATGGCTACACCTTC. It yields the protein CASSLANGNGYTF.

This clonotype was seen a few times. The CDR3 DNA is TGTGCCAGCAGCTTGCAGGGGGCGGCCGAGCAGTACTTC. This encodes CASSLQGAAEQYF. V is TRBV5-8 and J is TRBJ2-7, with 8 bases matching TRBD1. Germline V gives CDR1 SGHTS, CDR2 YDEGEE. The J segment lost 6 bases and the V segment lost 1 base, leaving 3 bases of the junction unmatched. This CDR3 contains 13 residues.

This chain links TRBV20-1 with TRBJ1-5, with 7 positions matching TRBD1. V shed 4 bases, J shed 11 bases, and the junction held 14 bases outside the gene matches. The CDR3 spans 14 residues. CDR1 and CDR2 from the germline V gene are DFQATT and SNEGSKA (reference sequence). The DNA for the CDR3 is TGCAGTGCTACGGCTACAGGGGATTTGCGGGCCCAGCATTTT. Translating gives CSATATGDLRAQHF.

The chain is built from TRBV5-1 and TRBJ1-6, with D possibly being TRBD1 (6 bases). Germline CDR1 and CDR2: SGHRS and YFSETQ. Trimming took off 2 bases at V and 6 bases at J, with 15 bases between the two ends. The CDR3 is made up of 16 amino acids. CDR3 DNA sequence: TGCGCCAGCAGCTTCTCCAGGGGTCGGGGTAATTCACCCCTCCACTTT. As protein: CASSFSRGRGNSPLHF.

This clonotype occurred many times. J is TRBJ1-1 and V is TRBV11-2; D unresolved. CDR1 is SGHAT, CDR2 FQNNGV, per germline. This CDR3 has 12 residues. V was trimmed by 4 bases and J by 8 bases, leaving 11 bases between them. CDR3 DNA: TGTGCCAGCAGCTACGTTGGTAGAGAAGCTTTCTTT. Amino acid sequence: CASSYVGREAFF.

The gene calls are TRBV4-3 and TRBJ2-2, with 9 bases lining up with TRBD2. The CDR3 totals 16 residues. With 5 bases clipped from V and 6 bases from J, the junction kept 10 bases outside the gene matches. Germline loops: CDR1 LGHNA, CDR2 YSLEER. CDR3 loop: CASSLEASGASGELFF. CDR3 sequence (DNA): TGCGCCAGCAGCTTAGAGGCTAGCGGGGCCTCCGGGGAGCTGTTTTTT.

This clonotype was counted a few times. Written as DNA, the CDR3 is TGCGCCAGCAGCTCAGGACGGGAAGAAGCTTTCTTT. As protein: CASSSGREEAFF. The chain uses TRBV5-1 and TRBJ1-1; the D is unclear. Germline values: CDR1 SGHRS, CDR2 YFSETQ. V lost 3 bases, J lost 8 bases, and 11 bases lay in between. The CDR3 is 12 amino acids.

V gene TRBV18 combines with J gene TRBJ2-3; weak D call: TRBD2 (6 bases). CDR1 and CDR2 from the germline V gene are KGHSH and LQKENI. The CDR3 runs 16 residues. Trimming took 2 bases from V and 4 from J, leaving 16 bases between them. CDR3 residues: CASSPVLLGGADTQYF. CDR3 coding DNA: TGTGCCAGCTCACCAGTCTTGTTGGGGGGAGCAGATACGCAGTATTTT. Full variable domain (outside the CDR3, taken from reference TRBV18 and TRBJ2-3): NAGVMQNPRHLVRRRGQEARLRCSPMKGHSHVYWYRQLPEEGLKFMVYLQKENIIDESGMPKERFSAEFPKEGPSILRIQQVVRGDSAAYFCASSPVLLGGADTQYFGPGTRLTVL.

The chain combines TRBV28 with TRBJ2-2; the D is unclear. Germline CDR1 reads MDHEN; CDR2 reads SYDVKM. The CDR3 consists of 14 residues. The germline V and J ends were trimmed by 7 bases and 4 bases, with 13 bases remaining between them. The CDR3 DNA reads TGTGCCAGCAAGGCTAGATCGATCACCGGGGAGCTGTTTTTT. This translates into CASKARSITGELFF.

This clonotype has a handful of counts. This sequence joins TRBV30 and TRBJ1-3; D is ambiguous. V lost 4 bases and J 3 bases, leaving 10 bases between the germline ends. This CDR3 is built from 13 residues. Germline loops: CDR1 GTSNPN, CDR2 SVGIG (reference sequence). This CDR3 reads CAWKRVFGNTIYF. DNA for the CDR3: TGTGCCTGGAAGAGGGTATTTGGAAACACCATATATTTT.

The chain combines TRBV2 with TRBJ2-7; TRBD2 agrees at 10 bases. Germline lookup yields CDR1 SNHLY and CDR2 FYNNEI. After removal of 8 bases from V and 12 bases from J, the junction contained 7 bases not matched to a gene. The CDR3 is 11 amino acids. The CDR3 DNA reads as TGTGCCAGCCGGACTAGCGGTGGGTCGTACTTC. Translated, it gives CASRTSGGSYF.

This clonotype was observed at least ten times. The rearrangement joins TRBV6-5 to TRBJ2-1, with TRBD1 matching over 9 bases. V trimming: 2 bases; J trimming: 8 bases; junction bases outside the gene matches: 10. This CDR3 comprises 16 residues. Germline V gene data show CDR1 as MNHEY and CDR2 as SVGAGI. The chain's CDR3 is CASSYRGTGYFDEQFF. The CDR3 DNA is TGTGCCAGCAGTTACCGTGGGACAGGGTACTTCGATGAGCAGTTCTTC.

This clonotype has at least ten counts. This chain connects TRBV5-1 to TRBJ1-2; 8 nucleotides match TRBD1. This CDR3 contains 16 residues. Germline trimming cut 0 bases from V and 4 bases from J; bases unmatched to any gene: 8. In germline, CDR1 is SGHRS, CDR2 YFSETQ. CDR3 in DNA: TGCGCCAGCAGCTTGGATATGGGACAGGCTACCTATGGCTACACCTTC. This encodes CASSLDMGQATYGYTF.

About this clonotype: One end of the junction does not line up with germline, which may come from a read error. This rearrangement joins TRBV7-7 to TRBJ2-6; no clear D. The germline V gene has CDR1 SSHAT and CDR2 FNYEAQ (reference sequence). CDR3 length: 13 residues. Written as DNA, the CDR3 is TGTGCTAGCAGCTCGCTACGCGGAAACGTCCTGACTTTC. Protein: CASSSLRGNVLTF.

A few counts support this clonotype. The rearrangement links TRBV7-8 to TRBJ1-3; D remains unclear. Deletions cut 3 bases from V and 0 bases from J, with 15 bases between. The CDR3 is 17 amino acids. Germline lookup yields CDR1 SGHVS and CDR2 FQNEAQ. CDR3 sequence (DNA): TGTGCCAGCAGCTTGCCCTCTCAGGTGTTCTCTGGAAACACCATATATTTT. Its translation is CASSLPSQVFSGNTIYF.

The sample holds a few counts of this clonotype. J is TRBJ2-7 and V is TRBV5-1; no clear D gene. The V gene's germline CDR1 is SGHRS and CDR2 YFSETQ. With 0 bases removed from V and 4 bases from J, the gap between germline ends came to 8 bases. The CDR3 runs 13 residues. CDR3: CASSLAREYEQYF. Here the CDR3 DNA reads TGCGCCAGCAGCTTGGCGCGTGAATACGAGCAGTACTTC.

The J gene is TRBJ1-1, the V gene TRBV6-1; D might be TRBD1 (5 bases). CDR3 length equals 14 residues. The ends were cut back, 3 bases at V and 1 base at J, with 9 bases in the middle. Germline CDR1 reads MNHNS; CDR2 reads SASEGT. The CDR3 DNA is TGTGCCAGCAGTGACCGCGGGGCGAACACTGAAGCTTTCTTT. Translation gives CASSDRGANTEAFF.

Here the CDR3 DNA reads TGCGCCAGCAGCCCCGCCGGACTAAAGCCCCACAATGAGCAGTTCTTC. Its protein product is CASSPAGLKPHNEQFF. The J gene is TRBJ2-1, the V gene TRBV5-1; D may be TRBD2 (6 bases). Trimming removed 4 bases from V and 5 bases from J, with 19 bases in between. In germline, CDR1 is SGHRS, CDR2 YFSETQ. CDR3 size: 16 residues.

This clonotype has only a few counts. The CDR3 here is CASSAGFAYEQYF. CDR3 sequence (DNA): TGTGCCAGCAGTGCAGGGTTCGCCTACGAGCAGTACTTC. The chain has TRBV7-2 and TRBJ2-7; TRBD1 is a possible D gene (5 bases). Per germline, CDR1 SGHTA and CDR2 FQGNSA. V was trimmed by 6 bases and J by 2 bases, leaving 11 bases between them. The CDR3 totals 13 residues. The full variable domain, its missing parts supplied by reference TRBV7-2 and TRBJ2-7, is GAGVSQSPSNKVTEKGKDVELRCDPISGHTALYWYRQSLGQGLEFLIYFQGNSAPDKSGLPSDRFSAERTGGSVSTLTIQRTQQEDSAVYLCASSAGFAYEQYFGPGTRLTVT.

This clonotype came up a few times. This chain links TRBV5-1 with TRBJ2-4; D remains unclear. The germline gives CDR1 SGHRS, CDR2 YFSETQ. Trimming removed 0 bases from V and 7 bases from J, with 11 bases in between. The CDR3 has 14 amino acids. CDR3 DNA sequence: TGCGCCAGCAGCTTGGCTGGTACAGACAACATTCAGTACTTC. It codes for CASSLAGTDNIQYF. The variable domain in full, with the rest retrieved from reference TRBV5-1 and TRBJ2-4, is KAGVTQTPRYLIKTRGQQVTLSCSPISGHRSVSWYQQTPGQGLQFLFEYFSETQRNKGNFPGRFSGRQFSNSRSEMNVSTLELGDSALYLCASSLAGTDNIQYFGAGTRLSVL.

In this sample, this clonotype turned up many times. The chain carries TRBV7-6 and TRBJ2-4, with D possibly being TRBD2 (6 bases). V shed 5 bases and J shed 5 bases, with 13 bases lying between them. This CDR3 contains 14 residues. The germline V gene encodes CDR1 SGHVS and CDR2 FNYEAQ. CDR3 in DNA: TGTGCCAGCAGCCGCGGGAAGTCCGAAAACATTCAGTACTTC. As protein: CASSRGKSENIQYF.

This chain uses TRBV20-1 with TRBJ1-1; 7 bases are shared with TRBD1. The junction had 9 bases not matched to a gene; V was cut back by 0 bases and J by 5 bases. Germline CDR1 is DFQATT and CDR2 is SNEGSKA (reference sequence). The CDR3 runs 15 residues. The CDR3 is CSAREYRGLRTEAFF. In DNA form, the CDR3 reads TGCAGTGCTAGAGAATACAGGGGCTTGAGGACTGAAGCTTTCTTT.